This record covers a single T cell receptor beta chain. These data belong to a study of blood T cell repertoires in COVID-19. Whole-study context: The United States, Italy and Spain provided the acute and convalescent COVID-19 samples. Sample material is recorded as cDNA or gDNA derived from T cells, B-cell-depleted T cells, or PBMCs.

The CDR3 contains 19 residues. The J segment lost 4 bases and the V segment lost 1 base, leaving 11 bases of the junction unmatched. Germline V gene sequence: CDR1 SGHRS, CDR2 YFSETQ. In the authors' methods: Reference gene primer amplification in the assay estimated nucleated cell counts. Only in-frame clones appear in the TCRdb table, and some are missing; sequencing was by immunoSEQ multiplex PCR. V and J calls and clone size are given by that table; D and trimming were obtained from the DNA. The sample has around 270,000 clones; around four fifths are singletons. V is TRBV5-1 and J is TRBJ2-1; the match to TRBD2 covers 13 bases. Source material: peripheral blood. The clonotype originates from a man in his 60s with acute or convalescent COVID-19. The DNA for the CDR3 is TGCGCCAGCAGCTTGTGGCTCGGACTAGCGGGGGTCCAGTACAATGAGCAGTTCTTC. It specifies CASSLWLGLAGVQYNEQFF. The whole variable domain, remainder taken from reference TRBV5-1 and TRBJ2-1, is KAGVTQTPRYLIKTRGQQVTLSCSPISGHRSVSWYQQTPGQGLQFLFEYFSETQRNKGNFPGRFSGRQFSNSRSEMNVSTLELGDSALYLCASSLWLGLAGVQYNEQFFGPGTRLTVL.